Listed here is a single TCR beta chain. The target antigen is unknown. The data derive from a study of shared clonotypes between healthy human individuals. Study conclusions and caveats: Against clonotypes common to all four donors, non-shared ones had lower generation probabilities. The study generally estimated greater richness for naive than memory subsets.

Naive CD8 cells lacked CD45RO, underwent positive selection for CCR7 and left out terminally differentiated effector memory CD45RA+ cells. Over several immunoSEQ plates, each subset's genomic DNA was distributed in even portions. As processed by the authors: With immunoSEQ giving junction-only sequences and no quality scores, filtering differed. Produced via immunoSEQ multiplex PCR; TCRdb's table is partial and in-frame only. For V, J and clone size, that table is used; D and trimming come from the DNA. This table has some 630,000 clones, approximately 96% appearing once. The source is a woman under 40 in good health. Material: naive CD8+ T cells sorted from blood.

CDR3 sequence: CASSFGRGDEQFF. The CDR3 DNA follows: TGTGCCAGCAGTTTCGGCAGGGGCGATGAGCAGTTCTTC. The chain is built from TRBV28 and TRBJ2-1, with D maybe TRBD1 (6 bases). Per the germline V gene, CDR1 is MDHEN and CDR2 is SYDVKM. V lost 3 bases, J lost 8 bases, and 11 bases lay in between. CDR3 size: 13 residues.